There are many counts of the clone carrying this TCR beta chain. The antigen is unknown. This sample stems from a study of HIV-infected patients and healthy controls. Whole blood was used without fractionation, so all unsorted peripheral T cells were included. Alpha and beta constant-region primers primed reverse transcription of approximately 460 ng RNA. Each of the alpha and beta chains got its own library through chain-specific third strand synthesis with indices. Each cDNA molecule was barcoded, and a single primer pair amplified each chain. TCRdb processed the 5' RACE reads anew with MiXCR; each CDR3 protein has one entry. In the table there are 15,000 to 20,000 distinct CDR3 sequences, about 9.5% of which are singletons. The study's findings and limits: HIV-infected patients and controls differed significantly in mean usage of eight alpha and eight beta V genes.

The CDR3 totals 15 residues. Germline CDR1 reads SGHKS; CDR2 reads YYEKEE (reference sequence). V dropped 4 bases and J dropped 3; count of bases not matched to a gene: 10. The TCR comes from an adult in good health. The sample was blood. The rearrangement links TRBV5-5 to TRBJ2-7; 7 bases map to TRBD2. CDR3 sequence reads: CASSPVKGLVYEQYF. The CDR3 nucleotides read TGTGCCAGCAGCCCGGTCAAAGGACTAGTCTACGAGCAGTACTTC.